This entry lists 7 T cell receptor beta chains sequenced from one sample in a study of blood T cell repertoires in COVID-19 (dated by TCRdb to about 2020). The library was made by the immunoSEQ multiplex PCR assay. Imported from immuneACCESS, the table was reduced by TCRdb to in-frame sequences with V and J called. These copies leave out some clones; in studies compared against another copy, an unresolved V gene accounts for under half, and the cause of the remainder is not known. The sample has over 300,000 clones on record, 75% to 85% of them singletons. Approximately 7.5% of the sample is in the top ten clones. Sample: peripheral blood. These receptors all stem from a human donor in a cohort sampled during active COVID-19.

V and J are TRBV3-1 (or the pseudogene TRBV3-2) and TRBJ2-4; weak D call: TRBD2 (5 bases). Looked up from germline, CDR1 is LGHDT and CDR2 is YNNKEL (reference sequence). V was cut by 4 bases and J by 6 bases, with 10 bases left in between. This CDR3 spans 13 amino acids. The DNA of the CDR3 is TGTGCCAGCAGCCGGTTACTAGGAAACATTCAGTACTTC. This codes for CASSRLLGNIQYF.

Here the CDR3 reads CASSLGQGKMETQYF. CDR3 DNA: TGTGCCAGCAGCTTAGGCCAGGGGAAAATGGAGACCCAGTACTTC. The chain recombines TRBV11-3 with TRBJ2-5, with D perhaps TRBD1 (6 bases). Germline CDR1 is SGHNT and CDR2 is YENEEA. Trimming left V 1 base short and J 5 bases short, with 14 bases between. CDR3 length equals 15 residues. Variable domain in full (rest from reference TRBV11-3 and TRBJ2-5): EAGVVQSPRYKIIEKKQPVAFWCNPISGHNTLYWYLQNLGQGPELLIRYENEEAVDDSQLPKDRFSAERLKGVDSTLKIQPAELGDSAVYLCASSLGQGKMETQYFGPGTRLLVL.

V gene TRBV9 combines with J gene TRBJ1-3; possible D gene TRBD1, 5 bases. CDR1 is SGDLS, CDR2 YYNGEE, per germline. The CDR3 is 17 residues long. Between the trimmed V and J ends, which lost 4 bases and 0 bases, there was a span of 17 bases. CDR3 sequence: CASSFRAAGPSGNTIYF. The CDR3 bases are TGTGCCAGCAGCTTCCGCGCCGCGGGACCCTCTGGAAACACCATATATTTT.

The chain couples TRBV5-4 to TRBJ1-5; unclear D gene. Trimming removed 2 bases from V and 0 bases from J, with 15 bases in between. CDR3 size: 17 residues. Looked up from germline, CDR1 is SGHNT and CDR2 is YYREEE (reference sequence). The DNA for the CDR3 is TGTGCCAGCAGCTTTTGGAGCGGAGAACTTAGCAATCAGCCCCAGCATTTT. This sequence encodes CASSFWSGELSNQPQHF.

The rearrangement joins TRBV19 to TRBJ2-3; the match to TRBD1 covers 9 bases. The CDR3 totals 15 residues. The germline gives CDR1 LNHDA, CDR2 SQIVND (reference sequence). With 5 bases clipped from V and 2 bases from J, the junction kept 5 bases outside the gene matches. CDR3 sequence reads: CASSPTGGYTDTQYF. In DNA form, the CDR3 reads TGTGCCAGTAGTCCTACAGGGGGCTACACAGATACGCAGTATTTT.

V is TRBV10-2 and J is TRBJ1-2; D is uncertain. This CDR3 has 14 residues. The germline CDR1 and CDR2 sequences are WSHSY and SAAADI. The V and J ends lost 0 bases and 6 bases respectively, with 11 bases between them. CDR3 sequence: CASSESYGVDGYTF. As DNA, the CDR3 is TGCGCCAGCAGTGAGTCGTACGGGGTCGATGGCTACACCTTC.

J is TRBJ1-3 and V is TRBV7-6; D is uncertain. V lost 2 bases and J lost 0, with 5 bases in between. The CDR3 is 14 residues long. Per germline, CDR1 SGHVS and CDR2 FNYEAQ. The chain's CDR3 is CASSLYLSGNTIYF. As DNA, the CDR3 is TGTGCCAGCAGCTTATATCTCTCTGGAAACACCATATATTTT.